This T cell receptor (beta chain) originates from a study of blood T cell repertoires in COVID-19. Across the whole study: T cells, B-cell-depleted T cells, or PBMCs provided the cDNA or gDNA that served as material.

This clone showed up just a few times. Method: immunoSEQ multiplex PCR; TCRdb's copy keeps in-frame clones and lacks some. The repertoire holds about 280,000 clones, with 75% to 90% as singletons. Seattle patient enrollment occurred during active infection, with longitudinal follow-up thereafter. The CDR3 is 18 residues long. Unmatched junction bases numbered 16, after V lost 0 bases and J lost 7 bases. Germline CDR1 and CDR2: MNHEY and SMNVEV (reference sequence). This chain joins TRBV27 and TRBJ1-2, with 8 bases identical to TRBD1. The TCR was taken from a woman aged 70-85 years with COVID-19, enrolled during active disease. Sequencing used peripheral blood. Here the CDR3 DNA reads TGTGCCAGCAGTTTATCGAAGAGTAGTATCAGGGGGCGCGGTGGCTACACCTTC. It specifies CASSLSKSSIRGRGGYTF.